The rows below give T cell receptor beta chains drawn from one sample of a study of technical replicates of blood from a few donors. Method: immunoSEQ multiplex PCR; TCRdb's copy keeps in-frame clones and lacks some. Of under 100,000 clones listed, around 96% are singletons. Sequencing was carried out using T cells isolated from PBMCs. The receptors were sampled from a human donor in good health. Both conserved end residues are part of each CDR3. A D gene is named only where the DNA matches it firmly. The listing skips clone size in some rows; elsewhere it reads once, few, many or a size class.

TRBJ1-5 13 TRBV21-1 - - CASSEQGDQPQHF TGTGCCAGCAGCGAACAGGGGGACCAGCCCCAGCATTTT
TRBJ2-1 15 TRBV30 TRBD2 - CAWSKALAGVNEQFF TGTGCCTGGAGTAAGGCGCTAGCGGGAGTCAATGAGCAGTTCTTC
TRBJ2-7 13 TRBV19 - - CASSTDRTAKQYF TGTGCCAGTAGTACCGATAGGACAGCCAAGCAGTACTTC
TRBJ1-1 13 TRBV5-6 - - CASSLSRDTEAFF TGTGCCAGCAGCTTATCCAGGGACACTGAAGCTTTCTTT
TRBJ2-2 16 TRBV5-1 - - CASSFRSQGYAGELFF TGCGCCAGCAGCTTTCGATCCCAGGGGTACGCCGGGGAGCTGTTTTTT
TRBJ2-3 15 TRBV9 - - CASSKLATGWDTQYF TGTGCCAGCAGCAAGCTAGCTACTGGGTGGGATACGCAGTATTTT
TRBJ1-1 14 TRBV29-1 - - CSVEGVRAQPEAFF TGCAGCGTTGAAGGCGTGAGGGCCCAACCTGAAGCTTTCTTT
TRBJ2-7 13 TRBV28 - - CASSFAGSYEQYF TGTGCCAGCAGTTTTGCGGGGTCCTACGAGCAGTACTTC
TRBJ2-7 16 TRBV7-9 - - CASSHNPGHVSYEQYF TGTGCCAGCAGCCATAATCCGGGACATGTTTCCTACGAGCAGTACTTC
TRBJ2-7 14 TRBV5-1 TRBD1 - CASSFHLGQYEQYF TGCGCCAGCAGCTTTCATTTGGGACAGTACGAGCAGTACTTC
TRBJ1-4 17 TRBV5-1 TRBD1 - CASSLRHAQGAGEKLFF TGCGCCAGCAGCTTACGCCACGCTCAGGGGGCGGGTGAAAAACTGTTTTTT
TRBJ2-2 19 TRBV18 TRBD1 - CASSPHAPGTAFYTGELFF TGTGCCAGCTCACCCCACGCCCCCGGGACAGCTTTCTACACCGGGGAGCTGTTTTTT
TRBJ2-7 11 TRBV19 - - CASSGNSEQYF TGTGCCAGTAGCGGGAACTCCGAGCAGTACTTC
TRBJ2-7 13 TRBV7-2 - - CASSSQGINEQYF TGTGCCAGCAGCTCACAGGGTATCAACGAGCAGTACTTC
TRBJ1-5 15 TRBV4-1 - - CASSQNSQSDQPQHF TGCGCCAGCAGCCAAAACTCTCAGAGCGATCAGCCCCAGCATTTT
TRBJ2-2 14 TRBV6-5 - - CASGGGVNTGELFF TGTGCCAGCGGGGGGGGCGTGAACACCGGGGAGCTGTTTTTT
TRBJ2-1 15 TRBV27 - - CASRPLLGGYNEQFF TGTGCCAGCAGGCCCTTGTTAGGGGGCTACAATGAGCAGTTCTTC
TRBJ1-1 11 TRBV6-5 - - CASRQGPEAFF TGTGCCAGCAGGCAGGGGCCTGAAGCTTTCTTT
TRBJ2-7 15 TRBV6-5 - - CASSYSSGGSYEQYF TGTGCCAGCAGTTACTCATCCGGGGGATCCTACGAGCAGTACTTC
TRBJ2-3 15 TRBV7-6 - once CASSLVGSSSDTQYF TGTGCCAGCAGCTTAGTTGGTAGCTCGTCAGATACGCAGTATTTT
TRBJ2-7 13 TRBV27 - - CASSLSTVYEQYF TGTGCCAGCAGTTTATCGACAGTCTACGAGCAGTACTTC